One sample yielded the 17 T cell receptor beta chains listed below, sequenced in a study of early stage breast cancer tumors. Profiled with immunoSEQ multiplex PCR; TCRdb holds only in-frame clones, not every one. The sample contains 30,000 or so clones, around 67% of which appear only once. Sequenced sample: blood. Source of these receptors: a person aged 40-50 years with breast cancer.

The rearrangement uses TRBV4-1 and TRBJ2-7, with TRBD2 identical over 7 bases. V gave up 0 bases and J gave up 2 bases; unmatched junction bases: 10. Germline loops: CDR1 MGHRA, CDR2 YSYEKL. CDR3 length equals 17 residues. CDR3 amino acids: CASSQDRGSFAPYEQYF. The CDR3, as DNA: TGCGCCAGCAGCCAAGATCGCGGGAGTTTTGCCCCCTACGAGCAGTACTTC.

By share of the sample, this clone is medium-sized. This sequence joins TRBV11-3 and TRBJ2-1; D is ambiguous. This CDR3 contains 15 residues. Germline-derived CDR1 and CDR2 are SGHNT and YENEEA. Deletions cut 1 base from V and 8 bases from J, with 15 bases between. The CDR3: CASSLGAASGDEQFF. The DNA for the CDR3 is TGTGCCAGCAGCTTAGGGGCGGCCTCCGGAGATGAGCAGTTCTTC.

The V gene is TRBV11-2, the J gene TRBJ2-7; 7 bases match TRBD2. Losses at the gene ends were 1 base for V and 3 bases for J; bases not matched to a gene: 3. CDR1 is SGHAT, CDR2 FQNNGV, per germline. The CDR3 is made up of 14 amino acids. Here the CDR3 reads CASSLVASGYEQYF. DNA for the CDR3: TGTGCCAGCAGCTTAGTTGCTAGCGGCTACGAGCAGTACTTC.

This clone was detected only a few times. The V gene is TRBV4-2, the J gene TRBJ2-2; 7 nucleotides line up with TRBD2. This CDR3 has 16 amino acids. The germline CDR1 and CDR2 sequences are LGHNA and YNFKEQ. Trimming removed 4 bases from V and 2 bases from J; junction bases left unmatched: 7. CDR3 coding DNA: TGTGCCAGCAGCCTCGGGGGGACGCCAAACACCGGGGAGCTGTTTTTT. It yields the protein CASSLGGTPNTGELFF.

The rearrangement uses TRBV2 and TRBJ2-3; 7 bases match TRBD2. J gave up 4 bases and V 8 bases, and 12 bases lay outside the gene matches. The CDR3 runs 15 residues. The germline CDR1 and CDR2 sequences are SNHLY and FYNNEI. This CDR3 is CASGWVSAGADTQYF. Here the CDR3 DNA reads TGTGCCAGCGGTTGGGTCTCGGCGGGGGCAGATACGCAGTATTTT.

This chain connects TRBV7-2 to TRBJ2-7; D call uncertain. The V and J ends lost 4 bases and 0 bases respectively, with 19 bases between them. Germline values: CDR1 SGHTA, CDR2 FQGNSA. This CDR3 has 17 residues. CDR3 loop: CASSSPLAVGLSYEQYF. Here the CDR3 DNA reads TGTGCCAGCAGCTCCCCCTTGGCAGTGGGTCTCTCCTACGAGCAGTACTTC.

This clone has just a few counts. The chain links TRBV7-9 to TRBJ2-2; D not resolved. Germline V gene sequence: CDR1 SEHNR, CDR2 FQNEAQ (reference sequence). Between the trimmed V and J ends, which lost 4 bases and 1 base, there was a span of 13 bases. This CDR3 region has 16 residues. The CDR3 loop is CASSSLVSGNTGELFF. CDR3 bases: TGTGCCAGCAGCTCGCTCGTTTCGGGGAACACCGGGGAGCTGTTTTTT.

Details on this clone: The sample carries other DNA sequences with the same CDR3. The genes are TRBV7-2 and TRBJ1-2; a weak D match, TRBD1 (6 bases). Germline V gene lookup returns CDR1 SGHTA and CDR2 FQGNSA. The V end lost 1 base, the J end lost 2 bases, and 8 bases lay between the germline ends. The CDR3 runs 14 residues. The CDR3 DNA follows: TGTGCCAGCAGCTTAGGTACAGGGAACTATGGCTACACCTTC. It is translated as CASSLGTGNYGYTF.

The rearrangement uses TRBV4-1 and TRBJ2-3; 9 bases align to TRBD1. Looked up from germline, CDR1 is MGHRA and CDR2 is YSYEKL. The CDR3 has 18 residues. V gave up 1 base and J gave up 8 bases; unmatched junction bases: 16. CDR3 in amino acids: CASSQVLHRGLAVGTQYF. CDR3 in DNA: TGCGCCAGCAGCCAAGTCCTCCACAGGGGGCTAGCTGTGGGTACGCAGTATTTT.

The V call is TRBV7-2, the J call TRBJ1-1; maybe TRBD1 (5 bases). The CDR3 runs to 13 residues. V was clipped by 8 bases and J by 11 bases, with 21 bases between them. The germline V gene has CDR1 SGHTA and CDR2 FQGNSA. This chain's CDR3 is CASADEGRTRAFF. The CDR3 region has the DNA TGTGCCAGCGCTGATGAGGGGAGAACTAGGGCTTTCTTT.

The V call is TRBV5-6, the J call TRBJ2-3; 7 bases match TRBD1. CDR1 SGHDT and CDR2 YYEEEE come from the germline V gene. V shed 5 bases and J 2 bases; nucleotides not matched to a gene: 14. CDR3 size: 17 residues. The CDR3 nucleotides read TGTGCCAGCAGACCCCAGTGGGACAGAGTTTACACAGATACGCAGTATTTT. This codes for CASRPQWDRVYTDTQYF. The full variable domain, rest sourced from reference TRBV5-6 and TRBJ2-3, is DAGVTQSPTHLIKTRGQQVTLRCSPKSGHDTVSWYQQALGQGPQFIFQYYEEEERQRGNFPDRFSGHQFPNYSSELNVNALLLGDSALYLCASRPQWDRVYTDTQYFGPGTRLTVL.

This clone turned up a few times. The V call is TRBV21-1, the J call TRBJ2-7; TRBD2, the table's D call, was not compared with the DNA. TRBV21-1 represents a pseudogene. CDR3 length: 17 amino acids. This chain's CDR3 is CASSPGTSGGPTYEQYF. Written as DNA, the CDR3 is TGTGCCAGCAGCCCCGGGACTAGCGGGGGCCCCACCTACGAGCAGTACTTC.

V gene TRBV30 combines with J gene TRBJ1-3; D remains ambiguous. This CDR3 region has 12 residues. V dropped 2 bases and J dropped 3 bases, with 5 bases sitting between them. The germline V gene encodes CDR1 GTSNPN and CDR2 SVGIG (reference sequence). The CDR3 region has the DNA TGTGCCTGGAGTCAGAGTGGAAACACCATATATTTT. Translation: CAWSQSGNTIYF. Full variable domain (remainder filled in from reference TRBV30 and TRBJ1-3): SQTIHQWPATLVQPVGSPLSLECTVEGTSNPNLYWYRQAAGRGLQLLFYSVGIGQISSEVPQNLSASRPQDRQFILSSKKLLLSDSGFYLCAWSQSGNTIYFGEGSWLTVV.

The V gene is TRBV10-3, the J gene TRBJ2-5; weak D call: TRBD2 (6 bases). Trimming pared 9 bases from V and 0 bases from J, leaving 11 bases between. CDR3 length: 13 residues. CDR1 and CDR2 (germline): ENHRY, SYGVKD. The CDR3 loop reads CAIQRVYQETQYF. CDR3 nucleotides: TGTGCCATTCAGCGGGTGTACCAAGAGACCCAGTACTTC.

A single count supports this clone. The rearrangement joins TRBV5-4 to TRBJ2-1, with TRBD2 identical over 7 bases. Germline values: CDR1 SGHNT, CDR2 YYREEE (reference sequence). The CDR3 has 15 residues. V was pared by 4 bases and J by 8 bases, with 12 bases of the junction left unmatched. In DNA form, the CDR3 reads TGTGCCAGCAGCCTCTCCCCGCGGGAGTTCGATGAGCAGTTCTTC. Amino acid sequence: CASSLSPREFDEQFF.

The rearrangement joins TRBV5-1 to TRBJ1-3; no firm D call. CDR3 length equals 16 residues. V dropped 0 bases and J dropped 4 bases, with 14 bases sitting between them. Germline V CDR1 and CDR2: SGHRS, YFSETQ. In DNA, the CDR3 is TGCGCCAGCAGCTTGGCCCGAGGGAAGGCCGGAAACACCATATATTTT. This sequence encodes CASSLARGKAGNTIYF. Based on the CDR3 plus reference TRBV5-1 and TRBJ1-3, the full variable domain is KAGVTQTPRYLIKTRGQQVTLSCSPISGHRSVSWYQQTPGQGLQFLFEYFSETQRNKGNFPGRFSGRQFSNSRSEMNVSTLELGDSALYLCASSLARGKAGNTIYFGEGSWLTVV.

The chain links TRBV7-6 to TRBJ2-1, with 8 bases identical to TRBD1. Germline-derived CDR1 and CDR2 are SGHVS and FNYEAQ. V shed 2 bases and J 7 bases; nucleotides not matched to a gene: 4. The CDR3 runs to 14 residues. The CDR3 sequence is CASSLSGTGNEQFF. The DNA of the CDR3 is TGTGCCAGCAGCTTATCCGGGACAGGTAATGAGCAGTTCTTC.